This T cell receptor beta chain comes out of a study of cytomegalovirus exposure and HLA in healthy donors. Regarding the study as a whole: It is likely that the observed cluster of highly shared sequence variants was a sequencing artifact. More clonal expansion characterized HLA-associated TCR beta chains than equally common others in a later analysis. Later analysis identified several of the most significant clusters that appeared linked to common viral pathogens.

Primers included in the PCR were 60 Vbeta and 13 Jbeta primers. Profiling relied on immunoSEQ multiplex PCR, and the TCRdb table lists in-frame clones only, not all of them. The record lists 100,000 to 150,000 clones, of which the ten most abundant hold 1.5% to 2%. As concerns this clone: What it binds is unknown.

This CDR3 has 17 amino acids. The ends lost 0 bases at V and 12 bases at J; junction bases unmatched: 12. Per the germline V gene, CDR1 is SGHDN and CDR2 is FVKESK. The gene calls are TRBV14 and TRBJ2-7, with TRBD2 matching over 15 bases. The TCR sequence derives from a woman aged 40 to 50 in good health and CMV-seropositive. Material: PBMCs. CDR3 nucleotides: TGTGCCAGCAGCCAAGACCGGGGACTAGCGGGAGGTGGGTACCCGTACTTC. This codes for CASSQDRGLAGGGYPYF.